The 30 T cell receptor beta chains given below trace back to one sample, sequenced in a study of blood T cell repertoires in COVID-19. The table came from immunoSEQ multiplex PCR; TCRdb's copy has only in-frame clones and leaves some out. The repertoire has some 230,000 clones, around 87% of them found once; the top ten carry roughly 10%. What was sequenced was peripheral blood. These receptors all stem from a woman between 45 and 65 years old with COVID-19, enrolled during active disease.

The gene calls are TRBV7-2 and TRBJ2-1; tentatively, D is TRBD1 (5 bases). The CDR3 spans 16 residues. The V gene lost 5 bases and the J gene lost 5 bases, with 19 bases spanning the gap. CDR1 SGHTA and CDR2 FQGNSA come from the germline V gene. The CDR3 sequence is CASSHLGAMRNNEQFF. The CDR3 nucleotides read TGTGCCAGCAGCCATTTAGGGGCCATGAGAAACAATGAGCAGTTCTTC.

CDR3 bases: TGTGCCAGTAGTAGAGGGGGCGGTCAGCCCCAGCATTTT. It specifies CASSRGGGQPQHF. The chain is built from TRBV19 and TRBJ1-5; TRBD1 agrees at 7 bases. The CDR3 spans 13 residues. CDR1 is LNHDA and CDR2 is SQIVND in the germline V gene (reference sequence). Germline trimming cut 4 bases from V and 6 bases from J; bases unmatched to any gene: 3.

This chain links TRBV6-5 with TRBJ2-3, with 11 bases matching TRBD1. After removal of 5 bases from V and 5 bases from J, the junction contained 3 bases not matched to a gene. The CDR3 sequence is 14 residues long. Germline V CDR1 and CDR2: MNHEY, SVGAGI. CDR3 coding DNA: TGTGCCAGCAGTCCCGGGACAGGGGGAGATACGCAGTATTTT. Protein: CASSPGTGGDTQYF.

The gene calls are TRBV5-1 and TRBJ2-3; 10 bases line up with TRBD2. This CDR3 is built from 16 residues. The germline CDR1 and CDR2 sequences are SGHRS and YFSETQ. V shed 2 bases and J 5 bases; nucleotides not matched to a gene: 8. CDR3 coding DNA: TGCGCCAGCAGCTTCCAAACTAGCGGGACGGGAGATACGCAGTATTTT. As protein: CASSFQTSGTGDTQYF.

The chain has TRBV4-1 and TRBJ2-7; maybe TRBD1 (6 bases). V was clipped by 1 base and J by 4 bases, with 17 bases between them. The CDR3 runs to 16 residues. Germline V lookup: CDR1 MGHRA, CDR2 YSYEKL. CDR3 loop: CASSQAFPGTYYEQYF. CDR3 coding DNA: TGCGCCAGCAGCCAAGCTTTTCCCGGGACATATTACGAGCAGTACTTC.

The CDR3 here is CASSPTKGGLNTGELFF. CDR3 nucleotides: TGTGCCAGCAGCCCTACGAAGGGGGGGCTCAACACCGGGGAGCTGTTTTTT. The chain combines TRBV3-1 (or the pseudogene TRBV3-2) with TRBJ2-2; D possibly corresponds to TRBD2 (7 bases). The V end lost 4 bases, the J end lost 2 bases, and 17 bases lay between the germline ends. Germline CDR1 is LGHDT and CDR2 is YNNKEL (reference sequence). This CDR3 is 17 amino acids long.

The chain couples TRBV19 to TRBJ2-3; the D gene is possibly TRBD1 (5 bases). This CDR3 is built from 15 residues. V shed 0 bases and J shed 5 bases, with 12 bases lying between them. Germline-derived CDR1 and CDR2 are LNHDA and SQIVND (reference sequence). Here the CDR3 DNA reads TGTGCCAGTAGTATAGATCAAGGGGCGCGAGATACGCAGTATTTT. Its translation is CASSIDQGARDTQYF.

The chain joins TRBV30 to TRBJ1-6; TRBD1 matches 11 bases. Germline V gene sequence: CDR1 GTSNPN, CDR2 SVGIG (reference sequence). J was trimmed by 9 bases and V by 2 bases; bases with no gene match: 9. This CDR3 region has 16 residues. CDR3 bases: TGTGCCTGGAGTATAGGTTCGGGACAGGGGGGTTCACCCCTCCACTTT. Amino acid sequence: CAWSIGSGQGGSPLHF.

This clone is a singleton in its sample. This chain links TRBV7-3 with TRBJ2-2, with D maybe TRBD2 (7 bases). CDR3 length: 16 amino acids. V shed 6 bases and J shed 0 bases, with 14 bases lying between them. CDR1 and CDR2 from the germline V gene are SGHTA and FQGTGA. CDR3 sequence reads: CASRAGALSNTGELFF. The CDR3 nucleotides read TGTGCCAGCAGGGCGGGGGCCCTTTCGAACACCGGGGAGCTGTTTTTT.

The V gene is TRBV7-2, the J gene TRBJ2-1; D is possibly TRBD1 (6 bases). CDR3 size: 15 residues. Trimming took 5 bases from V and 8 from J, leaving 19 bases between them. From germline, CDR1 is SGHTA and CDR2 FQGNSA. CDR3 coding DNA: TGTGCCAGCAGCCTAGGACAGCTATACATGGATGAGCAGTTCTTC. Its translation: CASSLGQLYMDEQFF.

The chain links TRBV19 to TRBJ2-3; the match to TRBD2 covers 8 bases. Germline CDR1 and CDR2: LNHDA and SQIVND (reference sequence). This CDR3 has 16 amino acids. The V and J ends lost 5 bases and 5 bases, in that order; junction bases with no gene match: 12. In DNA, the CDR3 is TGTGCCAGTAGTGCCCCTAGCGGGCCTAGCGGAGATACGCAGTATTTT. Amino acids: CASSAPSGPSGDTQYF.

The genes are TRBV27 and TRBJ2-7; TRBD1 might be the D (5 bases). V was clipped by 5 bases and J by 2 bases, with 19 bases between them. There are 16 residues in the CDR3. Germline V gene sequence: CDR1 MNHEY, CDR2 SMNVEV (reference sequence). CDR3 sequence: CASSPSKGERPYEQYF. CDR3 sequence (DNA): TGTGCCAGCAGTCCCTCAAAAGGGGAACGGCCCTACGAGCAGTACTTC.

The chain links TRBV3-1 (or the pseudogene TRBV3-2) to TRBJ2-5; TRBD2 matches at 16 bases. Germline CDR1 LGHDT, CDR2 YNNKEL (reference sequence). The length of the CDR3 is 19 residues. Trimming removed 4 bases from V and 4 bases from J; junction bases left unmatched: 12. The chain's CDR3 is CASSPTGTSGGAVGETQYF. The CDR3 coding sequence is TGTGCCAGCAGCCCTACCGGGACTAGCGGGGGGGCCGTTGGAGAGACCCAGTACTTC.

The V gene is TRBV7-7, the J gene TRBJ1-3; 8 bases are shared with TRBD1. CDR1 and CDR2 from the germline V gene are SSHAT and FNYEAQ (reference sequence). The junction had 3 bases not matched to a gene; V was cut back by 5 bases and J by 3 bases. The CDR3 has 14 residues. The CDR3 DNA reads TGTGCCAGCAGCCCGGACAGGGTTGGAAACACCATATATTTT. Amino acids: CASSPDRVGNTIYF.

This clone was detected ten times or more. This chain joins TRBV30 and TRBJ2-2; the D gene is possibly TRBD1 (5 bases). The CDR3 runs 15 residues. V lost 4 bases and J lost 7, with 19 bases in between. Germline V lookup: CDR1 GTSNPN, CDR2 SVGIG (reference sequence). CDR3: CAWTPTSKTVGELFF. The DNA of the CDR3 is TGTGCCTGGACCCCTACGAGTAAGACAGTCGGGGAGCTGTTTTTT.

The chain couples TRBV10-3 to TRBJ2-2; 9 bases align to TRBD1. Germline lookup yields CDR1 ENHRY and CDR2 SYGVKD. The CDR3 is 16 amino acids. Trimming at V came to 2 bases and at J to 7 bases, leaving 8 bases not matched to a gene. CDR3 sequence reads: CAISEEQGARGGELFF. Here the CDR3 DNA reads TGTGCCATCAGTGAGGAACAGGGGGCGCGCGGCGGGGAGCTGTTTTTT.

The chain combines TRBV10-2 with TRBJ2-7; 7 positions match TRBD2. Germline V CDR1 and CDR2: WSHSY, SAAADI. CDR3 length: 12 residues. The J segment lost 3 bases and the V segment lost 4 bases, leaving 0 bases of the junction unmatched. The CDR3 region is CASSASGYEQYV. The DNA of the CDR3 is TGCGCCAGCAGTGCTAGCGGCTACGAGCAGTACGTC.

The chain couples TRBV5-6 to TRBJ1-2, with no clear D. The V end lost 4 bases, the J end lost 9 bases, and 16 bases lay between the germline ends. From germline, CDR1 is SGHDT and CDR2 YYEEEE. The CDR3 consists of 13 residues. The CDR3 DNA is TGTGCCAGCAGCCCATGGCCCTTAATCAGCTACACCTTC. This encodes CASSPWPLISYTF.

This chain connects TRBV5-8 to TRBJ1-2, with D perhaps matching TRBD1 (6 bases). Deletions cut 2 bases from V and 4 bases from J, with 12 bases between. The germline CDR1 and CDR2 sequences are SGHTS and YDEGEE. The CDR3 runs 14 residues. The CDR3 spells CASSFQGRGYGYTF. The CDR3 bases are TGTGCCAGCAGCTTTCAGGGGCGCGGCTATGGCTACACCTTC.

The V and J genes are TRBV27 and TRBJ1-1; D perhaps matches TRBD1 (5 bases). Germline V gives CDR1 MNHEY, CDR2 SMNVEV (reference sequence). The V gene lost 4 bases and the J gene lost 4 bases, with 7 bases spanning the gap. The CDR3 runs to 12 residues. This CDR3 reads CASSWGGTEAFF. CDR3 sequence (DNA): TGTGCCAGCAGTTGGGGGGGCACTGAAGCTTTCTTT.

This clone has just a few counts. The gene calls are TRBV3-1 (or the pseudogene TRBV3-2) and TRBJ1-6, with D maybe TRBD1 (5 bases). Germline assignment: CDR1 LGHDT and CDR2 YNNKEL (reference sequence). The CDR3 length is 17 residues. V gave up 4 bases and J gave up 14 bases, with 27 bases separating them. The CDR3 loop reads CASSLNLGGSAGVALHF. CDR3 bases: TGTGCCAGCAGCCTAAACCTCGGGGGGTCCGCCGGTGTGGCCCTCCACTTT.

The chain is built from TRBV19 and TRBJ1-2, with D possibly being TRBD1 (5 bases). V was trimmed by 8 bases and J by 4 bases, leaving 8 bases between them. The CDR3 contains 11 residues. Germline V gives CDR1 LNHDA, CDR2 SQIVND (reference sequence). DNA for the CDR3: TGTGCCAGTGGCGGGACCTATGGCTACACCTTC. This codes for CASGGTYGYTF.

In this sample, this clone turned up once. V usage is TRBV18 and J usage is TRBJ2-2; the match to TRBD2 covers 8 bases. The CDR3 runs to 14 residues. Germline V gene lookup returns CDR1 KGHSH and CDR2 LQKENI. Germline trimming cut 8 bases from V and 2 bases from J; bases unmatched to any gene: 4. The CDR3 region has the DNA TGTGCCAGCCGAGCGGGGGCAAACACCGGGGAGCTGTTTTTT. It is translated as CASRAGANTGELFF.

The chain carries TRBV11-3 and TRBJ2-1, with TRBD2 matching 9 bases. Trimming removed 1 base from V and 4 bases from J; junction bases left unmatched: 5. Germline assignment: CDR1 SGHNT and CDR2 YENEEA. CDR3 length equals 16 residues. CDR3 in DNA: TGTGCCAGCAGCTTAGTCATAGCGGGGGAGTACAATGAGCAGTTCTTC. This encodes CASSLVIAGEYNEQFF. Filled out from reference TRBV11-3 and TRBJ2-1, the complete variable domain reads EAGVVQSPRYKIIEKKQPVAFWCNPISGHNTLYWYLQNLGQGPELLIRYENEEAVDDSQLPKDRFSAERLKGVDSTLKIQPAELGDSAVYLCASSLVIAGEYNEQFFGPGTRLTVL.

V is TRBV2 and J is TRBJ2-5; 9 positions match TRBD2. This CDR3 is built from 17 residues. The junction had 10 bases not matched to a gene; V was cut back by 3 bases and J by 2 bases. Germline CDR1 reads SNHLY; CDR2 reads FYNNEI. CDR3 coding DNA: TGTGCCAGCAGTGACCAGCGGGGGGCTCCATTTCAAGAGACCCAGTACTTC. Amino acids: CASSDQRGAPFQETQYF. Together with reference TRBV2 and TRBJ2-5, the CDR3 gives the full variable domain: EPEVTQTPSHQVTQMGQEVILRCVPISNHLYFYWYRQILGQKVEFLVSFYNNEISEKSEIFDDQFSVERPDGSNFTLKIRSTKLEDSAMYFCASSDQRGAPFQETQYFGPGTRLLVL.

The chain links TRBV19 to TRBJ1-2; 9 bases are a match to TRBD1. This CDR3 spans 13 amino acids. Germline loops: CDR1 LNHDA, CDR2 SQIVND (reference sequence). Trimming cost V 8 bases and J 6 bases; bases outside gene matches: 7. CDR3 protein: CASSDRGLNGYTF. As DNA, the CDR3 is TGTGCCAGTTCGGACAGGGGCCTAAATGGCTACACCTTC.

This chain joins TRBV7-2 and TRBJ1-3, with 7 nucleotides matching TRBD1. Unmatched junction bases numbered 2, after V lost 4 bases and J lost 2 bases. Germline-derived CDR1 and CDR2 are SGHTA and FQGNSA. This CDR3 has 14 amino acids. The CDR3 reads CASSSQGAGNTIYF. In DNA, the CDR3 is TGTGCCAGCAGCTCGCAGGGGGCTGGAAACACCATATATTTT. Together with reference TRBV7-2 and TRBJ1-3, the CDR3 gives the full variable domain: GAGVSQSPSNKVTEKGKDVELRCDPISGHTALYWYRQSLGQGLEFLIYFQGNSAPDKSGLPSDRFSAERTGGSVSTLTIQRTQQEDSAVYLCASSSQGAGNTIYFGEGSWLTVV.

The sample holds a few counts of this clone. The gene calls are TRBV3-1 (or the pseudogene TRBV3-2) and TRBJ1-5, with D perhaps matching TRBD1 (6 bases). The V gene's germline CDR1 is LGHDT and CDR2 YNNKEL (reference sequence). The germline V and J ends were trimmed by 3 bases and 3 bases, with 9 bases remaining between them. The CDR3 loop spans 14 amino acids. The CDR3 bases are TGTGCCAGCAGCCACAGGGGAAACAATCAGCCCCAGCATTTT. It encodes CASSHRGNNQPQHF.

The V gene is TRBV6-4, the J gene TRBJ2-7; no reliable D call. The ends were cut back, 5 bases at V and 4 bases at J, with 6 bases in the middle. This CDR3 contains 11 residues. Looked up from germline, CDR1 is MRHNA and CDR2 is SNTAGT. The CDR3 DNA follows: TGTGCCAGCAGTCCCTCTTACGAGCAGTACGTC. It encodes CASSPSYEQYV.

This clone was seen a few times. V and J are TRBV5-5 and TRBJ2-5; TRBD2 aligns across 10 bases. Germline V gene data show CDR1 as SGHKS and CDR2 as YYEKEE (reference sequence). V was pared by 3 bases and J by 4 bases, with 9 bases of the junction left unmatched. This CDR3 spans 16 amino acids. The DNA for the CDR3 is TGTGCCAGCAGCTGGGGCCTCCAGCGGGGGGGAGAGACCCAGTACTTC. Translated: CASSWGLQRGGETQYF. Using reference TRBV5-5 and TRBJ2-5 for the parts outside the CDR3, the full variable domain is DAGVTQSPTHLIKTRGQQVTLRCSPISGHKSVSWYQQVLGQGPQFIFQYYEKEERGRGNFPDRFSARQFPNYSSELNVNALLLGDSALYLCASSWGLQRGGETQYFGPGTRLLVL.